The following is a TCR beta chain sequence with its context. Antigen unknown. The read terminates 3 residues ahead of where the CDR3 ends, so the germline J gene completes it. These data originate in a study of T cells in women clearing cervical HPV infection. Study-level points and caveats: Each sample's T-cell count was unknown, possibly confounding richness. CIN3+ cases had significantly higher TCR richness than controls; evenness did not differ.

Average input was approximately 1,100 ng genomic DNA for immunoSEQ TCR beta CDR3 amplification. Here immunoSEQ multiplex PCR was the method, and the copy in TCRdb shows in-frame clones only, minus some. This sample's clone table lists roughly 19,000 clones. The germline CDR1 and CDR2 sequences are PRHDT and FYEKMQ (reference sequence). V dropped 2 bases and J dropped 0 bases, with 7 bases sitting between them. The CDR3 consists of 14 residues. The chain couples TRBV13 to TRBJ2-5; D gene unclear. The sample was blood buffy coat. The sequence derives from a woman between 18 and 70 years old with a cervical HPV16 infection that either progressed to CIN3+ or cleared (not recorded which). The sequenced part of the CDR3 DNA is TGTGCCAGCAGCTTAAGGCGGAACCAAGAGACC. This translates into CASSLRRNQET. The full CDR3 protein reads CASSLRRNQETQYF.